This record covers a single T cell receptor (beta chain). Its antigen is currently not known. Per-nucleotide qualities are absent, and no much larger clonotype sits a single base away. This sample is part of a study of cytomegalovirus exposure and HLA in healthy donors (TCRdb year 2017). In the study overall: An earlier analysis of 587 of the donors reported approximately 300 Gb of sequence data and 100 million to 140 million unique TCR beta sequences from about 200 million T cells. Along with the approximately 700-subject first cohort, a separate validation cohort of more than 90 different subjects was used. Rather than drawing on any new phenotypic data, the later analysis identified candidate immune exposures from TCR beta sequences and the way those sequences occurred across donors. In a later analysis, previously published TCR beta repertoires from 600 to 850 donors were re-analyzed and high-resolution HLA genotyping was added so that TCR occurrence patterns could be studied. Five DR-DQ haplotypes were handled as single units for association and clustering, since linkage in the cohort was strong. Across under 500 genotyped donors of the cohort, an average of about 240,000 unique TCR beta nucleotide sequences per donor were sequenced, and roughly 20% of those sequences were non-productive. Roughly 300 gigabases of sequencing data and approximately 85 million unique TCR sequences were included in an early release covering about 700 HLA-typed donors. Genome-wide SNP genotypes for about three fifths of the roughly 670 donors were used in a later genetic analysis, which treated that subset as a discovery cohort. An earlier analysis of some 600 of the donors applied high-throughput TCR beta sequencing to assess whether each TCR beta V gene segment acted as functional or pseudogenic. The genetic ancestry cluster associated with self-reported Caucasian donors included 81% of the roughly 400 genotyped donors. The number of donors typed differed by locus, with roughly 629-640 for A, B, C, DRB1 and DQB1, roughly 550 for DQA1, 606 for DPA1, and around 460 for DPB1. Using immunosequencing, the study profiled T cell repertoires from about 620 subjects and related those repertoires to cytomegalovirus serostatus. Every repertoire in the discovery cohort had been generated on one and the same sequencing platform. HLA typing covered class I and class II loci at four-digit resolution. To predict cytomegalovirus infection status, the study combined high-throughput TCR immunosequencing, statistical association of individual TCRs with disease status, and machine learning. Donor age, sex, ethnicity and CMV serostatus were collected together with the repertoire data. The study aimed to test whether cataloging public T cell receptors could reveal signatures of past pathogen exposure. What the work shows at the level of the full study, not this receptor alone: Assigning TCR associations to individual alleles was difficult when HLA alleles, especially DR and DQ, strongly co-occurred. In a later analysis, several top co-occurrence clusters were reported to appear linked to parvovirus B19, influenza, CMV and Epstein-Barr virus. The cohort was sequenced for TCR beta chains only, and without alpha or paired-chain data the features that could be detected were limited. It was suggested by the authors that the approach could potentially be generalized to other disease states and immunological phenotypes. Compared with the approximately 600-donor mean, donors in an Asian-associated ancestry cluster had fewer N-insertions in productive TCRs, according to a later genetic analysis. A further reported finding was that TCR beta sequences accurately predicted the HLA-A and HLA-B alleles for most subjects in the first cohort. A later genetic analysis associated a missense DCLRE1C variant with V-gene and J-gene trimming of TCR beta chains, and an independent cohort replicated the association. The sequencing pipeline was judged likely to have produced a cluster of highly shared sequence variants as a technical artifact. A later analysis found that HLA-associated TCR beta chains were more clonally expanded and had lower generation probabilities than equally common non-associated chains. The classifier was reported to diagnose cytomegalovirus status with high specificity and sensitivity in both the original cohort and the validation cohort. Linkage disequilibrium might explain the correlated functional status among segregating V segments, but an unknown experimental factor could not be excluded. In vitro tests confirmed that three of the cytomegalovirus-associated TCR beta chains recognize cytomegalovirus antigens. Most TCR sequences were observed very rarely across donors, whereas some public TCRs were present in many individuals. Some IMGT-functional V segments, including TRBV6-2 and TRBV6-3, could not be distinguished by the 87-base-pair reads and were therefore excluded. A later analysis associated about 17,000 TCR beta sequences with specific HLA alleles at a false discovery rate of 0.05. In a later analysis, the rate of TCR association differed among HLA loci, with DRB1 alleles having the most associated TCRs and HLA-C alleles having the fewest. Immune exposure information for the cohort was limited to CMV serostatus. Sequencing depth was assumed to be roughly uniform across donors in the presence/absence analyses, though that assumption may not hold. The earlier analysis of some 540 of the donors excluded around 17 rarely observed V segments, including chromosome 9 orphons, because counts were too low. A later analysis found that most CMV-associated TCR beta chains appeared HLA-restricted, with HLA associations seemingly driven largely by CMV exposure. In an earlier analysis of 587 of the donors, most TCR beta V segments were observed in productive rearrangements about 87% or about 30% of the time, broadly matching IMGT annotations. In the study, 150 to 200 TCR beta chains were listed as associated with cytomegalovirus. Because some donors lacked HLA typing at each locus, the association tests relied only on the typed subset.

The cohort consisted of fewer than 700 healthy bone marrow donors. At the time of sampling, all cohort members were nominally healthy, though unrecorded immune exposures were likely present. The donor was CMV seropositive and belonged to the group of a few hundred seropositive cohort members. Each donor provided a peripheral blood sample, and peripheral blood mononuclear cells were used for TCR beta sequencing. The Qiagen DNeasy Blood Extraction Kit was used to extract genomic DNA from the blood cell samples. Preparation of the library involved the immunoSEQ multiplex PCR assay. A mixture of 60 forward primers for TCR Vbeta segments and 13 reverse primers for TCR Jbeta segments was used in the multiplex PCR. The CDR3 region of rearranged TCR beta genes was amplified from genomic DNA with a multiplex PCR assay. On the Illumina HiSeq System, the amplified TCR beta libraries were sequenced as 87-base-pair reads. The paper's processing steps were these. A later analysis tallied roughly 78 million unique TCR beta chains across the 610 or so repertoires, and 10 million to 11 million of those chains were shared by two or more donors. Raw reads were error-corrected and collapsed into unique sequences by a nearest-neighbor algorithm in which closely related sequences were merged to remove PCR and sequencing errors. Alignment of CDR3 sequences to IMGT reference sequences was used to assign V, D and J gene segments. For a sequence to be retained, a match of at least six nucleotides was required to both a V gene segment and a J gene segment. Rearrangements were called productive when the CDR3 lacked stop codons and stayed in frame with V and J; all others were non-productive. CDR3 was defined according to IMGT convention as the region running from the second conserved V-encoded cysteine to the conserved J-encoded phenylalanine. In an earlier analysis of approximately 500 of the donors, sequences lacking an unambiguous match to a single V gene segment were excluded. An earlier analysis of almost 600 of the donors classified V segments as functional when productive rearrangements were above 56.7% and as segregating when the standard deviation between donors was above 5%. A statistical classification framework was built for diagnosing cytomegalovirus status from the catalog of TCR beta chain sequences. In a later analysis, V and J genes were assigned by comparing TCR nucleotide sequences against IMGT/GENE-DB human TR gene sequences. The TCRdist pipeline was used in a later analysis to assign CDR3 sequences and most-parsimonious VDJ recombination scenarios. In a later analysis, each TCR beta chain was defined by its CDR3 amino acid sequence together with its V-gene family, and reads lacking a unique V-gene family were excluded. To address suspected cross-contamination and a sequencing artifact, a later analysis removed 592 highly shared, low-generation-probability nucleotide sequences. In a later analysis, a clonal expansion index for each public chain was calculated from normalized within-repertoire ranks of inferred template counts. Generation probabilities in a later analysis came from a VDJ recombination model fitted to out-of-frame rearrangements, and those results were checked against IGoR. In a later analysis, hypergeometric tests were used to score TCR-TCR, TCR-HLA and TCR-CMV co-occurrence, with a repertoire-size bias correction applied to TCR pairs. A later analysis estimated false discovery rates by permuting HLA or CMV assignments 20 times. In a later analysis, co-occurring TCRs were grouped using DBSCAN, and TCRdist sequence similarity was added for clustering within HLA-allele-positive subsets. Co-occurrence clustering excluded repertoires with fewer than 30,000 or more than 120,000 public chains, plus five with anomalous nucleotide sharing. TCRdb carries this immuneACCESS record with in-frame sequences only. Its versions omit some clonotypes, under half of them owing to an unresolved V gene in the studies checked, with the rest unexplained. V, J and clone size were drawn from that table, and D and trimming were deduced from the DNA. This sample holds roughly 100,000 clones; 75% to 90% were observed only once. The ten largest make up 6.5% to 7% of the sample.

Spanning cysteine to phenylalanine, the CDR3 consists of 19 amino acids. Only the CDR3 part of the read is kept: 57 bases, read in frame from the first base. Via the germline V gene (reference sequence), CDR1 is WNHNN and CDR2 SYGVQD. This clonotype was sampled from a man aged 25 to 45 in good health and CMV-seropositive. Material for sequencing was PBMCs. The chain links TRBV10-1 with TRBJ1-4; TRBD1 fits 7 bases in the junction. The CDR3: CAYKFGDSNFHATNEKLFF. The nucleotide sequence reads TGCGCTTACAAATTTGGGGACAGTAATTTTCATGCAACTAATGAAAAACTGTTTTTT.